Listed here are 15 T cell receptor beta chains from one sample, sequenced in a study of blood T cells in healthy people across ages. For the second PCR, which ran for about 7 to 11 cycles, a sample-barcoded 5' primer and a J-beta primer mix were used. TCRdb re-analysed the 5' RACE reads in MiXCR, keeping a single row per CDR3 protein. The sample carries roughly 680,000 distinct CDR3 sequences, over 40% recorded once. Specimen: blood. The origin of the receptors is a woman aged 80 or over in good health.

This chain links TRBV29-1 with TRBJ2-4; tentatively, D is TRBD2 (5 bases). With 2 bases removed from V and 8 bases from J, the gap between germline ends came to 13 bases. Per germline, CDR1 SQVTM and CDR2 ANQGSEA. This CDR3 has 13 residues. CDR3 nucleotides: TGCAGCGTTGAACCGGCAGCGGCGGACATTCAGTACTTC. Its translation: CSVEPAAADIQYF.

This clonotype was recorded many times. The gene calls are TRBV7-6 and TRBJ2-3, with D possibly being TRBD1 or TRBD2 (6 bases each). This CDR3 spans 15 amino acids. The V gene lost 5 bases and the J gene lost 4 bases, with 16 bases spanning the gap. In germline, CDR1 is SGHVS, CDR2 FNYEAQ. The CDR3 DNA follows: TGTGCCAGCAGCCCCTTCAACAGGGACTCAGATACGCAGTATTTT. Its protein product is CASSPFNRDSDTQYF.

This chain joins TRBV20-1 and TRBJ2-7; the match to TRBD2 covers 9 bases. V was pared by 3 bases and J by 4 bases, with 4 bases of the junction left unmatched. The CDR3 totals 13 residues. Germline CDR1 DFQATT, CDR2 SNEGSKA (reference sequence). CDR3 coding DNA: TGCAGTGCTAGCGGGCGGGAGGGATACGAGCAGTACTTC. This sequence encodes CSASGREGYEQYF.

This clonotype was detected ten times or more. The chain combines TRBV6-5 with TRBJ1-1, with 8 bases identical to TRBD1. From germline, CDR1 is MNHEY and CDR2 SVGAGI. The trim removed 4 bases at V and 4 bases at J, leaving 14 bases unmatched. This CDR3 has 17 residues. CDR3 sequence: CASSSGQARSPGTEAFF. As DNA, the CDR3 is TGTGCCAGCAGTTCGGGACAGGCCCGCAGTCCGGGCACTGAAGCTTTCTTT.

Comments on this clonotype: Just one base apart from a much larger clone, this may be a read error. The CDR3 nucleotides read TGTGCCAGCAGCTTAACCACGGGGGCTATGCAGTATTTT. It is translated as CASSLTTGAMQYF. This chain uses TRBV7-3 with TRBJ2-3; D tentatively fits TRBD1 or TRBD2 (6 bases each). V lost 0 bases, J lost 11 bases, and 12 bases lay in between. The CDR3 totals 13 residues. The germline gives CDR1 SGHTA, CDR2 FQGTGA.

With respect to this clonotype: Just one base apart from a much larger clone, this may be a read error. The rearrangement links TRBV9 to TRBJ2-5, with TRBD2 matching over 9 bases. This CDR3 is built from 17 residues. Trimming cost V 4 bases and J 11 bases; bases outside gene matches: 21. The germline gives CDR1 SGDLS, CDR2 YYNGEE. In DNA form, the CDR3 reads TGTGCCAGCAGCCCACTAGCGGGCAGAGGGTCCTACAATGAGCAGTACTTC. Translation gives CASSPLAGRGSYNEQYF.

This clonotype was seen repeatedly, ten times or more. The gene calls are TRBV7-3 and TRBJ2-3; 8 nucleotides match TRBD2. J was trimmed by 4 bases and V by 2 bases; bases with no gene match: 8. The CDR3 contains 16 residues. The germline gives CDR1 SGHTA, CDR2 FQGTGA. The CDR3 is CASSLSGTRQSDTQYF. The CDR3, as DNA: TGTGCCAGCAGCTTATCCGGGACTAGGCAGTCAGATACGCAGTATTTT.

A word on this clonotype: The junction departs from the called germline gene at one end, perhaps through a read error. The J gene is TRBJ2-4, the V gene TRBV5-1; 13 bases agree with TRBD2. TRBJ2-7 matches the DNA end more closely, so the J call is doubtful. The CDR3 runs 17 residues. Germline CDR1 reads SGHRS; CDR2 reads YFSETQ. The CDR3 DNA sequence: TGCGCCGGCAGCTTGGGGACTAGCGGGATTCCCTTAGACGAGCAGTACTTC. Amino acid sequence: CAGSLGTSGIPLDEQYF.

This clonotype was seen once. This clone may be a read error of a much larger clone one base away. The V gene is TRBV10-3, the J gene TRBJ2-6; D gene uncertain. CDR3 length: 17 amino acids. Germline V gene lookup returns CDR1 ENHRY and CDR2 SYGVKD. In DNA form, the CDR3 reads TGTGCCGTCAGTCCCATATCATCAGGATCTGGGGCCAACGTCCTGACTTTC. The encoded protein is CAVSPISSGSGANVLTF.

This clonotype has at least ten counts. V usage is TRBV12-3 or TRBV12-4 and J usage is TRBJ1-2, with D possibly TRBD1 on 6 matching bases. Trimming removed 9 bases from V and 8 bases from J, with 13 bases in between. This CDR3 comprises 11 residues. CDR3 sequence: CARRTVGGYTF. DNA for the CDR3: TGTGCCAGGAGGACAGTCGGCGGCTACACCTTC.

J is TRBJ2-3 and V is TRBV7-2; 12 positions match TRBD2. CDR1 is SGHTA and CDR2 is FQGNSA in the germline V gene. The CDR3 runs to 19 residues. The V and J ends lost 2 bases and 2 bases, in that order; junction bases with no gene match: 11. CDR3 region: CASSLSASGGAWTTDTQYF. The CDR3, as DNA: TGTGCCAGCAGCTTATCGGCTAGCGGGGGGGCTTGGACCACAGATACGCAGTATTTT.

V and J are TRBV7-2 and TRBJ1-1, with a weak D call TRBD1 (5 bases). This CDR3 is built from 16 residues. The germline V and J ends were trimmed by 5 bases and 2 bases, with 18 bases remaining between them. CDR1 and CDR2 (germline): SGHTA, FQGNSA. The CDR3 nucleotides are TGTGCCAGCAGCCCACCCTCGATTGGGGCTAACACTGAAGCTTTCTTT. Its protein is CASSPPSIGANTEAFF.

The V gene is TRBV7-9, the J gene TRBJ2-7; D may be TRBD1 (5 bases). The ends were cut back, 5 bases at V and 9 bases at J, with 23 bases in the middle. Looked up from germline, CDR1 is SEHNR and CDR2 is FQNEAQ (reference sequence). This CDR3 is built from 15 residues. Written as DNA, the CDR3 is TGTGCCAGCAGCCTCGAAAACGTCAGGGAAATGGCGCAGTACTTC. It codes for CASSLENVREMAQYF.

This clonotype was counted a few times. The V call is TRBV12-3 or TRBV12-4, the J call TRBJ1-1; no clear D. There are 13 residues in the CDR3. V was pared by 5 bases and J by 3 bases, with 10 bases between. The CDR3 coding sequence is TGTGCCAGCAGTCGGACGGCGTACACTGAAGCTTTCTTT. This sequence encodes CASSRTAYTEAFF.

This clonotype was found a few times. The V call is TRBV7-2, the J call TRBJ2-5, with 9 bases aligning to TRBD1. The V segment lost 5 bases and the J segment 11 bases; nucleotides outside the gene matches: 15. This CDR3 has 15 amino acids. Germline V lookup: CDR1 SGHTA, CDR2 FQGNSA. The CDR3 DNA reads as TGTGCCAGCAGCCCTGCCGGGACAGGGCCCCATGAGCAGTACTTC. Its protein product is CASSPAGTGPHEQYF.